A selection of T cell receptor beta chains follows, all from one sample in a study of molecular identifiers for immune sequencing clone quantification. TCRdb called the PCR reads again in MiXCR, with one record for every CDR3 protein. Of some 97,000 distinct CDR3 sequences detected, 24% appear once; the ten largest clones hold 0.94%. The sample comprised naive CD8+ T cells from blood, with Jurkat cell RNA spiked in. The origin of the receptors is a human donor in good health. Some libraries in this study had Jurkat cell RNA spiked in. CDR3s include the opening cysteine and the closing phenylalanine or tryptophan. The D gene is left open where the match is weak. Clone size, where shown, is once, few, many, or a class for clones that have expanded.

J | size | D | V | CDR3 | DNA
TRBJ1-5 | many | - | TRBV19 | CASSHGGGGQPQHF | TGTGCCAGCTCCCATGGGGGCGGGGGTCAGCCCCAGCATTTT
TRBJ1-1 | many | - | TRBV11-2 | CASSSSMPGTEAFF | TGTGCCAGCAGCTCATCCATGCCGGGTACTGAAGCTTTCTTT
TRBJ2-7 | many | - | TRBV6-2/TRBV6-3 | CASSYTSGFNYLYEQYF | TGTGCCAGCAGTTACACCAGCGGGTTTAATTATCTCTACGAGCAGTACTTC
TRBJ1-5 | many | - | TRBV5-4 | CASSLGAGQPQHF | TGTGCCAGCAGCTTGGGGGCCGGTCAGCCCCAGCATTTT
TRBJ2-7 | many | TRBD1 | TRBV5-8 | CASSLVEGALYEQYF | TGTGCCAGCAGCTTGGTTGAGGGGGCCCTCTACGAGCAGTACTTC
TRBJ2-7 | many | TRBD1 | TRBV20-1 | CSARAPGTGGYEQYF | TGCAGTGCTAGAGCACCCGGGACAGGGGGTTACGAGCAGTACTTC
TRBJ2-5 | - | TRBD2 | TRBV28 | CASSFRRETPETQYF | TGTGCCAGCAGTTTTCGGCGGGAGACCCCAGAGACCCAGTACTTC
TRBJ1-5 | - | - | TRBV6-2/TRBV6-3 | CASSYTVQGRPRHF | TGTGCCAGCAGTTACACGGTCCAGGGTCGGCCCCGGCATTTT
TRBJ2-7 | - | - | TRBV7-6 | CASSQGDSHRSYEQYF | TGTGCCAGCAGCCAAGGAGACAGTCATCGCTCCTACGAGCAGTACTTC
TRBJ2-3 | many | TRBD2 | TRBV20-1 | CSAASLTSGEGGTDTQYF | TGCAGTGCAGCTTCCCTGACTAGCGGAGAAGGGGGCACAGATACGCAGTATTTT
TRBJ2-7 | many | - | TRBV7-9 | CASSSFTGGLAHEQYF | TGTGCCAGCAGCTCCTTTACAGGGGGACTAGCCCACGAGCAGTACTTC
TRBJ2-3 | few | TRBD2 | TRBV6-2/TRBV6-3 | CASSYPSRGRTDTQYF | TGTGCCAGCAGTTACCCTTCCCGCGGGAGGACAGATACGCAGTATTTT
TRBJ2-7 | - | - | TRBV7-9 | CASSLEGPHEQYF | TGTGCCAGCAGCTTAGAGGGTCCCCACGAGCAGTACTTC
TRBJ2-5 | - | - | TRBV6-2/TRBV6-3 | CASSYFGGEEPQYF | TGTGCCAGCAGTTACTTCGGCGGGGAAGAGCCCCAGTACTTC
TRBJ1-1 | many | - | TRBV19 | CASSMDSWGSTEAFF | TGTGCCAGTAGTATGGACTCCTGGGGGAGCACTGAAGCTTTCTTT
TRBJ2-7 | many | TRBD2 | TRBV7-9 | CASSPRSIGTSGYEQYF | TGTGCCAGCAGCCCCAGATCAATTGGGACTAGCGGCTACGAGCAGTACTTC
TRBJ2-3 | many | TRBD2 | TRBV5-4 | CASSGLAGESTSTDTQYF | TGTGCCAGCAGTGGACTAGCGGGGGAATCAACTAGCACAGATACGCAGTATTTT
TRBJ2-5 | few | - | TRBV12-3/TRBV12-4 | CASSLQGFRTQYF | TGTGCCAGCAGTTTACAGGGGTTTCGGACCCAGTACTTC
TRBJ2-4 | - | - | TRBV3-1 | CASSHNGGLAKNNQYF | TGTGCCAGCAGCCACAACGGGGGCTTAGCCAAAAACAATCAGTACTTC
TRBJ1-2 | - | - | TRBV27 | CASSSIQRTAEYGYTF | TGTGCCAGCAGTTCTATTCAGCGGACAGCTGAGTATGGCTACACCTTC
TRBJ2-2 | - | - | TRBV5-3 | CASSLASVELFF | TGTGCCAGCAGCTTGGCTTCCGTGGAGCTGTTTTTT
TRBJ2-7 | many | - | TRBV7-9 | CASSSSAGGEQYF | TGTGCCAGCAGCTCGTCGGCTGGGGGCGAGCAGTACTTC
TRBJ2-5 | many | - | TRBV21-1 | CASSKAARSSLQETQYF | TGTGCCAGCAGCAAAGCGGCAAGATCTAGCTTACAAGAGACCCAGTACTTC
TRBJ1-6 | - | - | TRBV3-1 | CASSHLVGLGNSPLHF | TGTGCCAGCAGCCACTTGGTGGGACTGGGTAATTCACCCCTCCACTTT
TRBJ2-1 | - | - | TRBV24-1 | CATSDIRGVEQFF | TGTGCCACCAGTGATATACGGGGCGTTGAGCAGTTCTTC
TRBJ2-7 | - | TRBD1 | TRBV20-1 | CSAREQGINYEQYF | TGCAGTGCTAGGGAACAGGGGATCAACTACGAGCAGTACTTC
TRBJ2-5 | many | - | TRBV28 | CASSPIADQETQYF | TGTGCCAGCAGCCCGATAGCGGACCAAGAGACCCAGTACTTC
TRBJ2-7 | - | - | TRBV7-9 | CASSPGGRLNYEQYF | TGTGCCAGCAGCCCGGGCGGGCGGCTCAACTACGAGCAGTACTTC
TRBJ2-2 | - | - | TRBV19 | CASSIRGTGELFF | TGTGCCAGTAGTATTAGAGGTACCGGGGAGCTGTTTTTT
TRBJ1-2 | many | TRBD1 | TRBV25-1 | CASISRGPGLYGYTF | TGTGCCAGCATAAGTAGGGGGCCCGGGTTATATGGCTACACCTTC
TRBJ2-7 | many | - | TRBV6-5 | CASSYSGYGSSYEQYF | TGTGCCAGCAGTTACTCGGGTTATGGGAGCTCCTACGAGCAGTACTTC
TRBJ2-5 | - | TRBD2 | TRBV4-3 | CASSQDESGGATQYF | TGCGCCAGCAGCCAAGATGAAAGCGGGGGGGCCACCCAGTACTTC
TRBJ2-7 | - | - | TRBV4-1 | CASSPGVSGMEYERYF | TGCGCCAGCAGCCCTGGGGTCAGCGGCATGGAATACGAGCGGTACTTC
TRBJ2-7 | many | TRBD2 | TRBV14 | CASSPQTSVYEQYF | TGTGCCAGCAGCCCTCAAACTAGCGTCTACGAGCAGTACTTC
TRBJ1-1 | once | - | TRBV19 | CASSNMDRILMNTEAFF | TGTGCCAGTAGTAATATGGACCGAATACTAATGAACACAGAAGCTTTCTTT
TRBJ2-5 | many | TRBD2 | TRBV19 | CASSPWTSGGPLAQYF | TGTGCCAGTAGTCCCTGGACTAGCGGGGGGCCTTTGGCCCAGTACTTC
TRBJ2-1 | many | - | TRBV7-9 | CAITDGGDNEQFF | TGTGCCATTACGGACGGTGGGGACAATGAGCAGTTCTTC
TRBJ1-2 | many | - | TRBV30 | CAWSYLSGAYGYTF | TGTGCCTGGAGTTATCTCTCAGGGGCCTATGGCTACACCTTC
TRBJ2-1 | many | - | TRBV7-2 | CASSLTGILEFHNEQFF | TGTGCCAGCAGCCTAACTGGTATACTAGAATTCCACAATGAGCAGTTCTTC
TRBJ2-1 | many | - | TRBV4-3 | CASSQDRASSYNEQFF | TGCGCCAGCAGCCAAGATAGGGCGAGCTCCTACAATGAGCAGTTCTTC
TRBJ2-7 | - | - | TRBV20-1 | CSALGAGLAYEQYF | TGCAGTGCGCTCGGTGCGGGGTTGGCCTACGAGCAGTACTTC
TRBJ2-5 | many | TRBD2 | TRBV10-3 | CAISVSGEETQYF | TGTGCCATCAGTGTAAGCGGGGAAGAGACCCAGTACTTC
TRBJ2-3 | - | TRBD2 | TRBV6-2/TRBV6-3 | CARRYSTSGGPDTQYF | TGTGCCCGCCGTTACTCGACAAGCGGGGGACCTGACACGCAGTATTTT
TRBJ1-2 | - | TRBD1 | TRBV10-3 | CAISEWGQGHLYGYTF | TGTGCCATCAGTGAGTGGGGACAGGGGCATCTCTATGGCTACACCTTC
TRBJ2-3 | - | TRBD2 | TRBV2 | CASSVAGVPDTQYF | TGTGCCAGCAGCGTAGCGGGAGTTCCAGATACGCAGTATTTT
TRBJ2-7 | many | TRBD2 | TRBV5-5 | CASSFRLAGAYEQYF | TGTGCCAGCAGCTTCCGGCTAGCGGGAGCCTACGAGCAGTACTTC
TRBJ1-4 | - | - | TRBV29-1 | CSVTRGIGEKLFF | TGCAGCGTTACCAGGGGTATTGGCGAAAAACTGTTTTTT
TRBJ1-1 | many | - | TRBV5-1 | CASSWTGHRVANTEAFF | TGCGCCAGCAGCTGGACGGGACACAGGGTGGCGAACACTGAAGCTTTCTTT
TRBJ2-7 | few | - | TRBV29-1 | CSVHTSYEQYF | TGCAGCGTCCACACCAGCTACGAGCAGTACTTC
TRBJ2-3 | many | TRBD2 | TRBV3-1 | CASSQGAGGPSADTQYF | TGTGCCAGCAGCCAAGGAGCGGGAGGGCCCTCGGCAGATACGCAGTATTTT
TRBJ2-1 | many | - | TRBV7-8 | CASSLLLEQFF | TGTGCCAGCAGCTTACTTCTTGAGCAGTTCTTC
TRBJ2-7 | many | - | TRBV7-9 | CASAQGAWEQYF | TGTGCCAGTGCACAGGGTGCTTGGGAGCAGTACTTC
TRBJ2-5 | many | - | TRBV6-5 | CASSYSSDQETQYF | TGTGCCAGCAGTTACTCCTCGGACCAAGAGACCCAGTACTTC